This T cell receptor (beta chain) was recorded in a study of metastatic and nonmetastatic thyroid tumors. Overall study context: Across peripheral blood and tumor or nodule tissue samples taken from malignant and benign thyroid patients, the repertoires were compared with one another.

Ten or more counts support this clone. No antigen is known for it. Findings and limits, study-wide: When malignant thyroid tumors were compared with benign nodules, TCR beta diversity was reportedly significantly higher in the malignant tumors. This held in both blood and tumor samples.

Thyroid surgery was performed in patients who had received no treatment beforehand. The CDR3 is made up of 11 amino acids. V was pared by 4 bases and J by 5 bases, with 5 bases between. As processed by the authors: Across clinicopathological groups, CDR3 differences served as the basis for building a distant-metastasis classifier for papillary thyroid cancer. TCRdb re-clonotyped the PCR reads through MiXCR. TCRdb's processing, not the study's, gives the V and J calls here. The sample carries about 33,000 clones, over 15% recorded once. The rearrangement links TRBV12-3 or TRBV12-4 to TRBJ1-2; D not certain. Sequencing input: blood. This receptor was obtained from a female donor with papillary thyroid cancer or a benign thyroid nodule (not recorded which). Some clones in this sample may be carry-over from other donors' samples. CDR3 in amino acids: CASSYGYGYTF. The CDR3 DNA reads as TGTGCCAGCAGTTATGGGTATGGCTACACCTTC.